This T cell receptor (beta chain) emerged from a study of T cell changes during pregnancy in multiple sclerosis. Germline V CDR1 and CDR2: SGHTA, FQGTGA. The CDR3 is 13 amino acids. J was trimmed by 4 bases and V by 5 bases; bases with no gene match: 3. Profiling relied on immunoSEQ multiplex PCR, and the TCRdb table lists in-frame clones only, not all of them. The data show some 60,000 clones, with 90% to 95% seen just once and approximately 0.9% held by the top ten. The sample was peripheral blood, taken before pregnancy. This sequence was found in a female donor with multiple sclerosis, enrolled in a pregnancy study. This chain links TRBV7-3 with TRBJ1-1; 8 bases are shared with TRBD1. CDR3 nucleotides: TGTGCCAGCAGCGGACAGGGAAGCACTGAAGCTTTCTTT. Protein product: CASSGQGSTEAFF.